This T cell receptor (beta chain) was found in a study of preoperative IRX-2 immunotherapy in early breast cancer. Treatment here: preoperative locoregional IRX-2 cytokine immunotherapy. Patients received preoperative, locoregional IRX-2 cytokine immunotherapy in a phase Ib study. The CDR3 covers 17 residues. With 1 base clipped from V and 3 bases from J, the junction kept 13 bases outside the gene matches. The germline V gene has CDR1 SQVTM and CDR2 ANQGSEA. The method was immunoSEQ multiplex PCR; TCRdb's version includes in-frame clones alone and lacks a portion of them. The sample lists about 98,000 clones, around 86% occurring once.

This specimen consisted of tumor tissue, obtained after IRX-2 immunotherapy. The V gene is TRBV29-1, the J gene TRBJ1-1; TRBD1 aligns across 8 bases. The sequence was obtained from a human donor with breast cancer. This chain's CDR3 is CSVEAKTRGLRDTEAFF. The DNA for the CDR3 is TGCAGCGTTGAAGCTAAAACCAGGGGGCTGCGGGACACTGAAGCTTTCTTT. Variable domain in full (rest from reference TRBV29-1 and TRBJ1-1): SAVISQKPSRDICQRGTSLTIQCQVDSQVTMMFWYRQQPGQSLTLIATANQGSEATYESGFVIDKFPISRPNLTFSTLTVSNMSPEDSSIYLCSVEAKTRGLRDTEAFFGQGTRLTVV.